One sample yielded the 24 T cell receptor beta chains listed below, sequenced in a study of blood T cell repertoires in COVID-19. Generated by immunoSEQ multiplex PCR, the TCRdb table keeps only in-frame clones and is missing some. The profile shows approximately 190,000 clones, roughly 84% of them singletons. Sequenced material: PBMCs or T cells enriched from blood (not recorded which). The receptors derive from a woman aged 25-40 years who had been exposed to COVID-19.

The chain is built from TRBV5-1 and TRBJ1-2, with D tentatively TRBD1 (6 bases). Germline assignment: CDR1 SGHRS and CDR2 YFSETQ. The length of the CDR3 is 15 residues. V lost 4 bases and J 2 bases, leaving 15 bases between the germline ends. CDR3 DNA sequence: TGCGCCAGCAGCCCCAGTGGGGGCGGAAACTATGGCTACACCTTC. Translation: CASSPSGGGNYGYTF.

J is TRBJ2-7 and V is TRBV4-1; D is perhaps TRBD2 (5 bases). The CDR3 sequence is 15 residues long. CDR1 is MGHRA, CDR2 YSYEKL, per germline. V was clipped by 4 bases and J by 0 bases, with 13 bases between them. The CDR3 spells CASSLTSLGSYEQYF. The CDR3 coding sequence is TGCGCCAGCAGCCTTACTAGTCTGGGCTCCTACGAGCAGTACTTC.

V gene TRBV28 combines with J gene TRBJ1-2; D is possibly TRBD1 (6 bases). V was clipped by 5 bases and J by 7 bases, with 20 bases between them. Germline values: CDR1 MDHEN, CDR2 SYDVKM. The CDR3 has 15 amino acids. CDR3 protein: CASSALVGGAVGYTF. The CDR3 region has the DNA TGTGCCAGCAGTGCCCTCGTCGGGGGGGCGGTTGGCTACACCTTC.

The rearrangement links TRBV6-5 to TRBJ1-1; TRBD1 is a possible D gene (6 bases). The CDR3 has 15 residues. Trimming left V 0 bases short and J 0 bases short, with 8 bases between. Germline CDR1 MNHEY, CDR2 SVGAGI. The chain's CDR3 is CASSYSGQMNTEAFF. The CDR3 nucleotides are TGTGCCAGCAGTTACTCAGGACAGATGAACACTGAAGCTTTCTTT.

The chain carries TRBV18 and TRBJ2-4, with unresolved D. The length of the CDR3 is 17 residues. Per the germline V gene, CDR1 is KGHSH and CDR2 is LQKENI. The V and J ends lost 6 bases and 1 base respectively, with 19 bases between them. This CDR3 reads CASSPFQARSAKNIQYF. In nucleotides, the CDR3 is TGTGCCAGCTCCCCCTTTCAAGCTCGGTCTGCCAAAAACATTCAGTACTTC.

V usage is TRBV29-1 and J usage is TRBJ2-2; 7 nucleotides agree with TRBD1. This CDR3 comprises 14 residues. Losses at the gene ends were 7 bases for V and 3 bases for J; bases not matched to a gene: 8. The germline V gene has CDR1 SQVTM and CDR2 ANQGSEA. CDR3 residues: CSGRRDRDTGELFF. The CDR3 DNA is TGCAGCGGTCGCCGGGACAGAGACACCGGGGAGCTGTTTTTT.

This chain uses TRBV12-3 or TRBV12-4 with TRBJ1-1; 8 positions agree with TRBD1. This CDR3 is built from 13 residues. The V segment lost 5 bases and the J segment 7 bases; nucleotides outside the gene matches: 6. The CDR3 sequence is CASSAGGRVEAFF. The CDR3 nucleotides read TGTGCCAGCAGTGCAGGGGGCAGGGTTGAAGCTTTCTTT.

This clone was recorded only once. CDR3 loop: CASSGAVSSGNTIYF. DNA of the CDR3: TGTGCCAGCTCAGGGGCCGTCTCCTCTGGAAACACCATATATTTT. The chain links TRBV9 to TRBJ1-3; possible D gene TRBD1, 6 bases. This CDR3 region has 15 residues. Trimming cost V 7 bases and J 0 bases, with 14 bases left between them. Looked up from germline, CDR1 is SGDLS and CDR2 is YYNGEE.

The chain employs TRBV6-5 and TRBJ2-5; 8 bases are a match to TRBD1. The germline V gene has CDR1 MNHEY and CDR2 SVGAGI. The CDR3 loop spans 15 amino acids. V lost 4 bases and J lost 6; bases outside the gene matches: 10. For the CDR3, the DNA is TGTGCCAGCAGTTCGTATACCAGGGGGCGGCAGACCCAGTACTTC. Translating gives CASSSYTRGRQTQYF.

This clone was seen once. The chain has TRBV29-1 and TRBJ2-3, with a possible D match to TRBD1 (6 bases). The V and J ends lost 0 bases and 4 bases respectively, with 14 bases between them. Looked up from germline, CDR1 is SQVTM and CDR2 is ANQGSEA. The CDR3 is 15 residues long. CDR3 residues: CSVEDTGLSADTQYF. The CDR3 DNA sequence: TGCAGCGTTGAAGACACAGGGTTATCCGCAGATACGCAGTATTTT.

In this sample, this clone turned up once. The J gene is TRBJ1-6, the V gene TRBV27, with a weak D call TRBD1 (6 bases). The V gene lost 3 bases and the J gene lost 13 bases, with 10 bases spanning the gap. The germline V gene encodes CDR1 MNHEY and CDR2 SMNVEV (reference sequence). This CDR3 has 12 residues. The CDR3 coding sequence is TGTGCCAGCAGTTTGACAGGTTTTCCCCTCCACTTT. This encodes CASSLTGFPLHF.

There are a few counts of this clone. V gene TRBV19 combines with J gene TRBJ1-5; 9 bases line up with TRBD1. Unmatched junction bases numbered 8, after V lost 6 bases and J lost 8 bases. The CDR3 is 14 amino acids. Germline V lookup: CDR1 LNHDA, CDR2 SQIVND (reference sequence). The CDR3 nucleotides are TGTGCCAGTAGGCGAAGGGACAGGGAGGAGCCCCAGCATTTT. Translated, it gives CASRRRDREEPQHF.

V is TRBV9 and J is TRBJ2-1, with 8 bases that match TRBD2. The CDR3 has 16 residues. J lost 0 bases, V lost 0 bases, and 2 bases had no gene match. Germline values: CDR1 SGDLS, CDR2 YYNGEE. Here the CDR3 reads CASSVVGTSSYNEQFF. In DNA form, the CDR3 reads TGTGCCAGCAGCGTAGTCGGGACTAGCTCCTACAATGAGCAGTTCTTC.

The V and J genes are TRBV19 and TRBJ1-2, with 7 bases matching TRBD1. V shed 4 bases and J 3 bases; nucleotides not matched to a gene: 5. Germline-derived CDR1 and CDR2 are LNHDA and SQIVND (reference sequence). The CDR3 covers 14 residues. The CDR3 region has the DNA TGTGCCAGTAGTACCCCCGGGACAGACTATGGCTACACCTTC. Translating gives CASSTPGTDYGYTF.

The chain has TRBV7-9 and TRBJ2-5; D gene unclear. The CDR3 extends over 12 amino acids. Germline V gene sequence: CDR1 SEHNR, CDR2 FQNEAQ (reference sequence). V lost 5 bases, J lost 5 bases, and 9 bases lay in between. The CDR3 region has the DNA TGTGCCAGCAGCCCCCCCCCGGAGACCCAGTACTTC. Amino acid sequence: CASSPPPETQYF.

The chain combines TRBV10-2 with TRBJ2-5; maybe TRBD2 (7 bases). CDR3 length: 14 amino acids. Germline loops: CDR1 WSHSY, CDR2 SAAADI. The V and J ends lost 3 bases and 4 bases respectively, with 12 bases between them. This chain's CDR3 is CASSDWGGGETQYF. In nucleotides, the CDR3 is TGCGCCAGCAGTGACTGGGGGGGCGGAGAGACCCAGTACTTC.

This chain uses TRBV6-5 with TRBJ1-1; the D gene is possibly TRBD1 (5 bases). Germline CDR1 reads MNHEY; CDR2 reads SVGAGI. V gave up 6 bases and J gave up 1 base, with 9 bases separating them. The CDR3 consists of 13 residues. CDR3 sequence reads: CASRPGQNTEAFF. The CDR3 bases are TGTGCCAGCAGACCCGGACAGAACACTGAAGCTTTCTTT.

The DNA for the CDR3 is TGTGCCAGCAGTTATGCTAGCTCCTACGAGCAGTACTTC. This sequence encodes CASSYASSYEQYF. This sequence joins TRBV27 and TRBJ2-7; D is ambiguous. The CDR3 contains 13 residues. V dropped 4 bases and J dropped 0 bases, with 7 bases sitting between them. Germline V lookup: CDR1 MNHEY, CDR2 SMNVEV (reference sequence).

A few counts support this clone. This chain connects TRBV2 to TRBJ2-3, with D hard to call. Germline V gene lookup returns CDR1 SNHLY and CDR2 FYNNEI. The CDR3 runs 12 residues. V gave up 9 bases and J gave up 0 bases, with 7 bases separating them. CDR3 residues: CARSRSTDTQYF. Here the CDR3 DNA reads TGTGCCAGGTCCCGTAGCACAGATACGCAGTATTTT.

V and J are TRBV15 and TRBJ2-1; no reliable D call. Germline loops: CDR1 LNHNV, CDR2 YYDKDF (reference sequence). This CDR3 contains 14 residues. V shed 1 base and J shed 5 bases, with 9 bases lying between them. The CDR3: CATSRVGRNNEQFF. CDR3 in DNA: TGTGCCACCAGCAGAGTGGGCAGAAACAATGAGCAGTTCTTC. The full variable domain, in which reference TRBV15 and TRBJ2-1 provide the parts outside the CDR3, is DAMVIQNPRYQVTQFGKPVTLSCSQTLNHNVMYWYQQKSSQAPKLLFHYYDKDFNNEADTPDNFQSRRPNTSFCFLDIRSPGLGDTAMYLCATSRVGRNNEQFFGPGTRLTVL.

This CDR3 reads CASSHRTVLLSNQPQHF. CDR3 nucleotide sequence: TGCGCCAGCAGCCATAGGACAGTCCTCCTAAGCAATCAGCCCCAGCATTTT. This chain links TRBV4-1 with TRBJ1-5, with D possibly TRBD1 on 6 matching bases. The germline V and J ends were trimmed by 3 bases and 1 base, with 16 bases remaining between them. Germline assignment: CDR1 MGHRA and CDR2 YSYEKL. The CDR3 runs to 17 residues.

This chain uses TRBV10-3 with TRBJ1-1; TRBD1 agrees at 8 bases. Germline V gene data show CDR1 as ENHRY and CDR2 as SYGVKD. This CDR3 contains 13 residues. With 7 bases clipped from V and 0 bases from J, the junction kept 1 base outside the gene matches. CDR3 DNA: TGTGCCATCAAGGGACAGGTGAACACTGAAGCTTTCTTT. Translated, it gives CAIKGQVNTEAFF.

This sequence joins TRBV5-1 and TRBJ1-2; TRBD1 matches at 7 bases. The V gene's germline CDR1 is SGHRS and CDR2 YFSETQ. The V gene end was trimmed by 2 bases and the J gene end by 6 bases; junction bases not matched to a gene: 7. The CDR3 contains 14 residues. The CDR3, as DNA: TGCGCCAGCAGCTTCGCGACAGGGAGCGATGGCTACACCTTC. This translates into CASSFATGSDGYTF.

The V call is TRBV10-1, the J call TRBJ2-1, with D possibly matching TRBD2 (6 bases). Germline V gives CDR1 WNHNN, CDR2 SYGVQD (reference sequence). Trimming removed 3 bases from V and 8 bases from J, with 11 bases in between. The CDR3 covers 13 residues. DNA of the CDR3: TGCGCCAGCAGTGACCGGGGGAGGTATGAGCAGTTCTTC. This gives the protein CASSDRGRYEQFF.